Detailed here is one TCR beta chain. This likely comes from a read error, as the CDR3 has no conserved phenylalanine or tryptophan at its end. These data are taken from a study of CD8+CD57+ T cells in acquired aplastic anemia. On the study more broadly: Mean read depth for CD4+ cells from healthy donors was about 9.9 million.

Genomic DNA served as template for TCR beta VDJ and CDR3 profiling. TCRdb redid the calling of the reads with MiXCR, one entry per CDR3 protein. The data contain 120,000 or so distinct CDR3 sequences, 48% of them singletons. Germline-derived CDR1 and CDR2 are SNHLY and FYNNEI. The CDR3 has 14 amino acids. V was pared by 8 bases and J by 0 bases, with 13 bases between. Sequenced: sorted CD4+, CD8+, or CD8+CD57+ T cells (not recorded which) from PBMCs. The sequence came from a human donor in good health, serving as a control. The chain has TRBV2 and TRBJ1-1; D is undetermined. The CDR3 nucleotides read TGTGCCAGCTCCCTCGGACTTATGAACACTGAAGCTTTCTCT. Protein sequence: CASSLGLMNTEAFS.